The rows below give T cell receptor beta chains drawn from one sample of a study of blood T cell repertoires in COVID-19. The method was immunoSEQ multiplex PCR; TCRdb's version includes in-frame clones alone and lacks a portion of them. In the table there are some 68,000 clones, 90% of which are singletons. The source material was peripheral blood. The source of these receptors is a man between 45 and 60 years old with COVID-19, enrolled during active disease. Both conserved end residues are part of each CDR3. A D gene is named only where the DNA matches it firmly. Part of the rows lack a size; the others show once, few, many or a class for expanded clones.

v_gene	d_gene	j_gene	abundance	CDR3nt	CDR3aa
TRBV7-2	TRBD2	TRBJ2-7	once	TGTGCCAGCAGCTTAGCGCTCCGAGGGACTAGCGGGAGTTACGAGCAGTACTTC	CASSLALRGTSGSYEQYF
TRBV11-2	.	TRBJ1-1	many	TGTGCCAGCGGCGGAGATCGAAATACTGAAGCTTTCTTT	CASGGDRNTEAFF
TRBV7-9	TRBD1	TRBJ1-4	once	TGTGCCAGCAGCCAAAGGGGACAGGTTAATGAAAAACTGTTTTTT	CASSQRGQVNEKLFF
TRBV19	.	TRBJ2-7	.	TGTGCCAGTAGTAAGGGTAGCGGCTACGAGCAGTACTTC	CASSKGSGYEQYF
TRBV20-1	.	TRBJ2-1	once	TGCAGTGCTAGTTACTCCTTGAGCTCCTACAATGAGCAGTTCTTC	CSASYSLSSYNEQFF
TRBV7-9	TRBD1	TRBJ1-2	.	TGTGCCAGCAGCCTAACAGGGGGCTATGGCTACACCTTC	CASSLTGGYGYTF
TRBV3-1/TRBV3-2	TRBD2	TRBJ2-4	.	TGTGCCAGCAGCGCAGGGAGGGACATTCAGTACTTC	CASSAGRDIQYF
TRBV5-4	TRBD2	TRBJ2-2	few	TGTGCCAGCAGCCAAACGGGGGGGGCGAACACCGGGGAGCTGTTTTTT	CASSQTGGANTGELFF
TRBV6-2/TRBV6-3	.	TRBJ1-1	.	TGTGCCAGCAGTTACTCGACCAGGGTATACATGAACACTGAAGCTTTCTTT	CASSYSTRVYMNTEAFF
TRBV4-3	.	TRBJ2-2	.	TGCGCCAGCAGCCAGGGGGCGAACGGGGAGCTGTTTTTT	CASSQGANGELFF
TRBV6-5	.	TRBJ1-6	once	TGTGCCAGCCGGAATGCTGGGCTTAGTTCACCCCTCCACTTT	CASRNAGLSSPLHF
TRBV5-8	.	TRBJ2-7	.	TGTGCCAGCAGCTTTCAGGGGTACCGCGAGCAGTACTTC	CASSFQGYREQYF
TRBV11-3	.	TRBJ2-1	.	TGTGCCAGCAGCTTACACCCCGCAGGAAGGCAGTTCTTC	CASSLHPAGRQFF
TRBV6-5	.	TRBJ2-7	.	TGTGCCAGCAAGGGGGTAGGGTACTACGAGCAGTACTTC	CASKGVGYYEQYF
TRBV7-9	TRBD1	TRBJ2-7	.	TGTGCCAGCAGCCGACAGGGAACCTACGAGCAGTACTTC	CASSRQGTYEQYF
TRBV7-9	.	TRBJ2-2	.	TGTGCCAGCAGCCCGAGGGGTCAGGGGAGCACCGGGGAGCTGTTTTTT	CASSPRGQGSTGELFF
TRBV4-2	TRBD1	TRBJ1-2	.	TGTGCCAGCAGCCAAGACTTGGGACAGGGGGCCGGGGGCTACACCTTC	CASSQDLGQGAGGYTF
TRBV15	TRBD1	TRBJ1-2	.	TGTGCCACCAGCAGAGTGGCAGGGGGATGGGGTGGCTACACCTTC	CATSRVAGGWGGYTF
TRBV6-5	.	TRBJ2-7	.	TGTGCCAGCAGTTATGGGCCAGGGGGGTCCTACGAGCAGTACTTC	CASSYGPGGSYEQYF
TRBV19	.	TRBJ2-6	.	TGTGCCAGTAGTACGGGGAACTCTGGGGCCAACGTCCTGACTTTC	CASSTGNSGANVLTF
TRBV19	TRBD1	TRBJ1-4	.	TGTGCCAGTAGTATACTAGGGACAGGGAATGAAAAACTGTTTTTT	CASSILGTGNEKLFF
TRBV5-1	.	TRBJ1-1	.	TGCGCCAGCAGCTTGCCGGGGAGTACTGAAGCTTTCTTT	CASSLPGSTEAFF
TRBV28	TRBD1	TRBJ2-5	.	TGTGCCAGCAGATGGGCCCGGGACAGGGTTTTGGGGACCCAGTACTTC	CASRWARDRVLGTQYF
TRBV27	.	TRBJ2-2	.	TGTGCCAGCAGTTTCTCATTAGGGGGCACCGGGGAGCTGTTTTTT	CASSFSLGGTGELFF
TRBV29-1	.	TRBJ1-4	.	TGCAGCGTTTTCCAGGGAGGTGAAAAACTGTTTTTT	CSVFQGGEKLFF
TRBV7-9	TRBD2	TRBJ2-1	.	TGTGCCAGCAGCCCCGGACTAGCGGGAGAGTCCGACAATGAGCAGTTCTTC	CASSPGLAGESDNEQFF
TRBV27	TRBD2	TRBJ2-1	.	TGTGCCAGCAGTTCCGGGACTAGCGGGAGCAATGAGCAGTTCTTC	CASSSGTSGSNEQFF
TRBV4-2	.	TRBJ2-2	.	TGTGCCAGCAGCCAAGATTCGGCTAGGTTGAGAACCGGGGAGCTGTTTTTT	CASSQDSARLRTGELFF
TRBV5-5	.	TRBJ1-4	.	TGTGCCAGCAGCTTGGTCGTGGGTGGGGGGACGGACGCGGAAAAACTGTTTTTT	CASSLVVGGGTDAEKLFF
TRBV19	.	TRBJ2-3	.	TGTGCCAGTAGTATAGGCGGTAAGGAGACAGATACGCAGTATTTT	CASSIGGKETDTQYF
TRBV2	.	TRBJ2-7	few	TGTGCCAGCAGATCCCGGGACACATCCTACGAGCAGTACTTC	CASRSRDTSYEQYF
TRBV4-1	TRBD2	TRBJ2-7	.	TGCGCCAGCAGCCAAGATGGGAGGGTTAGGGAGCAGTACTTC	CASSQDGRVREQYF
TRBV30	TRBD2	TRBJ2-2	.	TGTGCCTGGAGGGGGACTAGCGGGAAGATCACCGGGGAGCTGTTTTTT	CAWRGTSGKITGELFF
TRBV28	TRBD1	TRBJ1-4	few	TGTGCCAGCAGTTCGGGACAGGGGGGTGTTGGCGAAAAACTGTTTTTT	CASSSGQGGVGEKLFF
TRBV5-6	TRBD2	TRBJ2-3	.	TGTGCCAGCAGCTTGGAGACTAGCGGGAGAGCAGATACGCAGTATTTT	CASSLETSGRADTQYF
TRBV24-1	.	TRBJ2-7	.	TGTGCCACCAGTGATGCGGACAGCTCCTACGAGCAGTACTTC	CATSDADSSYEQYF
TRBV5-4	.	TRBJ2-3	.	TGTGCCAGCAGCTTGGCTATGGCGGGAAGAGGAGATACGCAGTATTTT	CASSLAMAGRGDTQYF
TRBV30	TRBD1	TRBJ1-1	.	TGTGCCTGGAATGAACAGGGGGGGAGGTTTGAAGCTTTCTTT	CAWNEQGGRFEAFF
TRBV27	.	TRBJ1-5	few	TGTGCCAGCAGCCCGACAGATAGCAATCAGCCCCAGCATTTT	CASSPTDSNQPQHF
TRBV7-9	.	TRBJ1-4	.	TGTGCCAGCAGCCCTGGAGGCGAAAAACTGTTTTTT	CASSPGGEKLFF
TRBV5-5	.	TRBJ2-7	.	TGTGCCAGCAGTCTGAACAGGGACCGGAGCTCCTACGAGCAGTACTTC	CASSLNRDRSSYEQYF
TRBV4-2	TRBD2	TRBJ2-1	.	TGTGCCAGCAGCCAGGGGACTAGCGGGAGTGGCAGTGAGCAGTTCTTC	CASSQGTSGSGSEQFF
TRBV10-2	TRBD2	TRBJ2-5	.	TGCGCCATCGGGGGCAGCGGGAGGGGAGGGGAGACCCAGTACTTC	CAIGGSGRGGETQYF
TRBV28	TRBD2	TRBJ2-5	.	TGTGCCAGCAGACCGGGACTAGCGGGAGCTGAGACCCAGTACTTC	CASRPGLAGAETQYF
TRBV6-5	TRBD1	TRBJ1-5	.	TGTGCCACCAAGACAGGGGGCTCAAGGAATCAGCCCCAGCATTTT	CATKTGGSRNQPQHF
TRBV12-3/TRBV12-4	TRBD1	TRBJ1-2	.	TGTGCCAGCAGTTACAGGGGGAGTTACACCTTC	CASSYRGSYTF
TRBV27	.	TRBJ2-7	few	TGTGCCAGCAGTTTCTCTAGGGAGCAGTACTTC	CASSFSREQYF
TRBV30	.	TRBJ2-7	.	TGTGCCTCCGCCGCGGGTCGGGGCTCCTACGAGCAGTACTTC	CASAAGRGSYEQYF
TRBV4-3	.	TRBJ1-4	.	TGCGCCAGCAGCCAAGAGTGGGGGGGGGACTTTAATGAAAAACTGTTTTTT	CASSQEWGGDFNEKLFF
TRBV5-4	.	TRBJ2-3	.	TGTGCCAGCAGCTTGGGTTCCCCTAGCACAGATACGCAGTATTTT	CASSLGSPSTDTQYF
TRBV5-1	TRBD1	TRBJ1-5	.	TGCGCCAGCAGCGCAGGGACAGGAGATATCAATCAGCCCCAGCATTTT	CASSAGTGDINQPQHF
TRBV6-4	.	TRBJ2-2	.	TGTGCCAGCAGTGACGTGGCTAGCTCAACCACCGGGGAGCTGTTTTTT	CASSDVASSTTGELFF
TRBV27	.	TRBJ1-4	.	TGTGCCAGCAGGGGCAATGAAAAACTGTTTTTT	CASRGNEKLFF
TRBV27	.	TRBJ1-1	.	TGTGCCAGCAGTTTAAACCCTAGGGGTTACACTGAAGCTTTCTTT	CASSLNPRGYTEAFF